This entry is about one TCR beta chain. The sample originates from a study of blood T cell repertoires in COVID-19. V lost 4 bases and J 0 bases, leaving 13 bases between the germline ends. Germline V lookup: CDR1 SGHTS, CDR2 YDEGEE. The CDR3 length is 15 residues. This table comes from immunoSEQ multiplex PCR, and its TCRdb copy is limited to in-frame clones, with some not included. Of under 300,000 clones listed, around 83% are singletons. This sequence was found in a woman aged 45-59 years who had been exposed to COVID-19. The sequencing input was PBMCs or T cells enriched from blood (not recorded which). The chain links TRBV5-8 to TRBJ2-5; D is possibly TRBD2 (6 bases). The CDR3, as DNA: TGTGCCAGCAGCCGGGGGTTTGGGTACCAAGAGACCCAGTACTTC. Protein sequence: CASSRGFGYQETQYF. The variable domain in full, completed from reference TRBV5-8 and TRBJ2-5, reads EAGVTQSPTHLIKTRGQQATLRCSPISGHTSVYWYQQALGLGLQFLLWYDEGEERNRGNFPPRFSGRQFPNYSSELNVNALELEDSALYLCASSRGFGYQETQYFGPGTRLLVL.